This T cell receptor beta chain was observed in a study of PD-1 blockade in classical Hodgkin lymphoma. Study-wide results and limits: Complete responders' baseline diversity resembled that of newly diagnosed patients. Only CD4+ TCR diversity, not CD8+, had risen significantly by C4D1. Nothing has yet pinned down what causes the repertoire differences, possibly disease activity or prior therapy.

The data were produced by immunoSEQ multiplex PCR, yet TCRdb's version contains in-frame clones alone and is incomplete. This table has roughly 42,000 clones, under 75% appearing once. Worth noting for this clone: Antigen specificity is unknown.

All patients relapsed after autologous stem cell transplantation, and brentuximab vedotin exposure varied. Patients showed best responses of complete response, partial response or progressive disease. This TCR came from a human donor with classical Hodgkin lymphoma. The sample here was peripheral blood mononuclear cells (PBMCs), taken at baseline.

The DNA for the CDR3 is TGTGCCAGCTCGGCGGGGAACACTGAAGCTTTCTTT. Its protein product is CASSAGNTEAFF. The chain couples TRBV6-6 to TRBJ1-1; D remains unclear. CDR3 length: 12 amino acids. Trimming pared 8 bases from V and 1 base from J, leaving 8 bases between. Per the germline V gene, CDR1 is MNHNY and CDR2 is SVGAGI (reference sequence).